This T cell receptor (beta chain) derives from a study of a mutant IDH1 vaccine in newly diagnosed glioma. Study in general: The patients were given eight vaccinations, one each in weeks 1, 3, 5, 7, 11, 15, 19 and 23. Patients got radiotherapy, temozolomide, or both beforehand, and most got both.

Looked up from germline, CDR1 is SEHNR and CDR2 is FQNEAQ (reference sequence). This CDR3 is built from 17 residues. Trimming took off 2 bases at V and 1 base at J, with 16 bases between the two ends. Produced via immunoSEQ multiplex PCR; TCRdb's table is partial and in-frame only. The sample yields about 24,000 clones, around 79% seen once. Note on this clone: Its cognate antigen is unknown.

Time point in this sample: week 11, during vaccination. The study gave 300 ug of mutant IDH1 20-mer peptide per vaccine dose, with topical imiquimod. Every donor had a new WHO grade 3 or 4 astrocytoma that was IDH1-mutant, with loss of nuclear ATRX. This receptor was taken from a man aged 35 to 55 with glioma. The material was PBMCs, obtained from a glioma patient whose treatment included an IDH1 peptide vaccine. This chain connects TRBV7-9 to TRBJ2-3, with D tentatively TRBD1 or TRBD2 (6 bases each). The CDR3 protein is CASSLTGTPRGTDTQYF. The CDR3 nucleotides read TGTGCCAGCAGCTTAACAGGGACTCCTAGGGGCACAGATACGCAGTATTTT.